This T cell receptor (beta chain) came from a study of human T cells and chemical hapten exposure. Study in general: Small differences in pooled library volume mainly drove the variation in TCR yields per sample.

TCRdb recomputed calls from the RACE reads with MiXCR, one row per CDR3 protein. The repertoire holds 80,000 to 100,000 distinct CDR3 sequences, with 11% as singletons. V shed 0 bases and J shed 1 base, with 7 bases lying between them. CDR3 size: 14 residues. In germline, CDR1 is KGHSH, CDR2 LQKENI. Time point specified: patch test 3, about 24 weeks after DPC sensitization. The treatment was: therapeutic diphenylcyclopropenone sensitization with weekly scalp DPC. At least ten counts were recorded for this clonotype. The chain links TRBV18 to TRBJ2-7; D is possibly TRBD2 (6 bases). The receptor was isolated from a woman between 45 and 60 years old with alopecia areata. Some clones in this sample may be carry-over from other donors' samples. Here the sequenced sample was whole blood, taken in connection with sensitization to the hapten diphenylcyclopropenone (DPC). CDR3 sequence (DNA): TGTGCCAGCTCACCACCGGGGAGGTCCTACGAGCAGTACTTC. Translating gives CASSPPGRSYEQYF.